This entry lists 14 T cell receptor beta chains sequenced from one sample in a study of blood T cell repertoires in COVID-19. Generated by immunoSEQ multiplex PCR, the TCRdb table keeps only in-frame clones and is missing some. This sample has under 200,000 clones, with approximately 87% found just once. The specimen sequenced was PBMCs or T cells enriched from blood (not recorded which). Receptor source: a woman in her 50s who had recovered from COVID-19.

This clone was counted only a few times. The chain has TRBV7-2 and TRBJ1-1; D may be TRBD1 (5 bases). The ends were cut back, 1 base at V and 7 bases at J, with 13 bases in the middle. The CDR3 has 14 residues. CDR1 is SGHTA, CDR2 FQGNSA, per germline. The DNA for the CDR3 is TGTGCCAGCAGCTTAGTTCCGTCGACAGTTGAAGCTTTCTTT. It yields the protein CASSLVPSTVEAFF.

This chain joins TRBV6-5 and TRBJ1-2, with TRBD1 matching over 7 bases. The CDR3 consists of 16 residues. V was pared by 0 bases and J by 0 bases, with 4 bases of the junction left unmatched. In germline, CDR1 is MNHEY, CDR2 SVGAGI. The CDR3 protein is CASSYSQGQPNYGYTF. CDR3 bases: TGTGCCAGCAGTTACTCGCAGGGACAGCCTAACTATGGCTACACCTTC.

The genes are TRBV7-2 and TRBJ2-6; no firm D call. The germline CDR1 and CDR2 sequences are SGHTA and FQGNSA. This CDR3 contains 15 residues. V was trimmed by 4 bases and J by 1 base, leaving 8 bases between them. CDR3 sequence (DNA): TGTGCCAGCAGCTCACAGCATTCTGGGGCCAACGTCCTGACTTTC. The encoded protein is CASSSQHSGANVLTF.

The J gene is TRBJ2-7, the V gene TRBV5-5, with a weak D call TRBD2 (6 bases). CDR1 is SGHKS and CDR2 is YYEKEE in the germline V gene (reference sequence). Trimming removed 5 bases at V and 4 bases at J, with 19 bases between. This CDR3 is built from 15 residues. The DNA for the CDR3 is TGTGCCAGCAGTTTAAGCCTAGCGCGACATTACGAGCAGTACTTC. It yields the protein CASSLSLARHYEQYF.

The rearrangement joins TRBV20-1 to TRBJ2-5; D not resolved. This CDR3 is built from 13 residues. Germline CDR1 is DFQATT and CDR2 is SNEGSKA (reference sequence). V was shortened by 3 bases and J by 2 bases, with 10 bases between the two germline ends. This CDR3 reads CSASLWQQETQYF. Here the CDR3 DNA reads TGCAGTGCTAGTCTTTGGCAGCAAGAGACCCAGTACTTC.

V is TRBV24-1 and J is TRBJ1-1, with D unresolved. Trimming removed 5 bases from V and 7 bases from J, with 16 bases in between. Per germline, CDR1 KGHDR and CDR2 SFDVKD. The CDR3 covers 14 residues. CDR3 region: CATSALYSFSEAFF. The CDR3 nucleotides read TGTGCCACCAGTGCCCTTTACAGTTTCAGTGAAGCTTTCTTT.

The chain combines TRBV6-5 with TRBJ1-2; 8 nucleotides align to TRBD1. The CDR3 length is 13 residues. The V gene's germline CDR1 is MNHEY and CDR2 SVGAGI. V dropped 4 bases and J dropped 8; count of bases not matched to a gene: 6. CDR3 in amino acids: CASSSWTGRGYTF. The CDR3 DNA is TGTGCCAGCAGTTCATGGACAGGGAGAGGCTACACCTTC.

This rearrangement joins TRBV30 to TRBJ1-3, with D possibly being TRBD1 (5 bases). This CDR3 has 14 amino acids. Trimming took 0 bases from V and 8 from J, leaving 14 bases between them. Per germline, CDR1 GTSNPN and CDR2 SVGIG (reference sequence). The CDR3 sequence is CAWSVWGVKDTIYF. CDR3 nucleotides: TGTGCCTGGAGTGTTTGGGGGGTGAAAGACACCATATATTTT. Complete variable domain (other parts from reference TRBV30 and TRBJ1-3): SQTIHQWPATLVQPVGSPLSLECTVEGTSNPNLYWYRQAAGRGLQLLFYSVGIGQISSEVPQNLSASRPQDRQFILSSKKLLLSDSGFYLCAWSVWGVKDTIYFGEGSWLTVV.

The chain is built from TRBV7-2 and TRBJ2-5, with a tentative D call TRBD1 (5 bases). Trimming cost V 1 base and J 7 bases, with 10 bases left between them. This CDR3 is built from 13 residues. Germline CDR1 is SGHTA and CDR2 is FQGNSA. CDR3 nucleotide sequence: TGTGCCAGCAGCTTAGGGGGCCCGGCGACCCAGTACTTC. Its translation is CASSLGGPATQYF.

This clone has more than one count but fewer than ten. The chain is built from TRBV7-6 and TRBJ1-5; 7 bases align to TRBD1. After removal of 5 bases from V and 5 bases from J, the junction contained 3 bases not matched to a gene. The CDR3 extends over 13 amino acids. The V gene's germline CDR1 is SGHVS and CDR2 FNYEAQ. CDR3 DNA: TGTGCCAGCAGCGCAGGGGGAGATCAGCCCCAGCATTTT. Protein sequence: CASSAGGDQPQHF. Variable domain in full (rest from reference TRBV7-6 and TRBJ1-5): GAGVSQSPRYKVTKRGQDVALRCDPISGHVSLYWYRQALGQGPEFLTYFNYEAQQDKSGLPNDRFSAERPEGSISTLTIQRTEQRDSAMYRCASSAGGDQPQHFGDGTRLSIL.

The chain recombines TRBV7-3 with TRBJ2-7; D possibly corresponds to TRBD2 (6 bases). Germline V lookup: CDR1 SGHTA, CDR2 FQGTGA. V was cut by 3 bases and J by 1 base, with 13 bases left in between. The CDR3 totals 15 residues. CDR3 DNA: TGTGCCAGCAGCTTGGGACCTAGCGCATCCTACGAGCAGTACTTC. The encoded protein is CASSLGPSASYEQYF.

The chain employs TRBV7-8 and TRBJ1-2; 7 nucleotides agree with TRBD1. The J segment lost 4 bases and the V segment lost 1 base, leaving 12 bases of the junction unmatched. The CDR3 is 17 amino acids. CDR1 is SGHVS and CDR2 is FQNEAQ in the germline V gene. This CDR3 is CASSLVGSQTGIYGYTF. Here the CDR3 DNA reads TGTGCCAGCAGCTTAGTAGGGTCCCAGACAGGGATCTATGGCTACACCTTC.

The rearrangement uses TRBV5-8 and TRBJ1-6; TRBD1 matches 10 bases. V lost 4 bases, J lost 5 bases, and 3 bases stayed unmatched. CDR3 length: 15 amino acids. CDR1 SGHTS and CDR2 YDEGEE come from the germline V gene. CDR3 sequence: CASSEGQGNNSPLHF. CDR3 coding DNA: TGTGCCAGCAGCGAGGGACAGGGGAATAATTCACCCCTCCACTTT.

The V and J genes are TRBV19 and TRBJ1-2; D is uncertain. Trimming left V 1 base short and J 2 bases short, with 8 bases between. CDR1 and CDR2 (germline): LNHDA, SQIVND (reference sequence). The CDR3 loop spans 14 amino acids. The CDR3 spells CASSIGRGNYGYTF. CDR3 nucleotides: TGTGCCAGTAGTATAGGGAGAGGAAACTATGGCTACACCTTC. The whole variable domain, filled in from reference TRBV19 and TRBJ1-2, reads DGGITQSPKYLFRKEGQNVTLSCEQNLNHDAMYWYRQDPGQGLRLIYYSQIVNDFQKGDIAEGYSVSREKKESFPLTVTSAQKNPTAFYLCASSIGRGNYGYTFGSGTRLTVV.